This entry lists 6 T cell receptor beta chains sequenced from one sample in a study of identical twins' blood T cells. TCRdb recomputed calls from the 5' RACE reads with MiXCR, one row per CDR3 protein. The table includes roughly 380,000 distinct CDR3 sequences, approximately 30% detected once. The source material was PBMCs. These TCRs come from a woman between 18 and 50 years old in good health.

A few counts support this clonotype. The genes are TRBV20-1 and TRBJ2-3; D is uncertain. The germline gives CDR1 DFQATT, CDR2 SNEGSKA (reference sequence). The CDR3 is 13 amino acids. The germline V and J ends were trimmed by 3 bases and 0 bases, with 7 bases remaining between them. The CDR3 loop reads CSASLWSTDTQYF. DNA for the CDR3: TGCAGTGCTAGCTTGTGGAGCACAGATACGCAGTATTTT.

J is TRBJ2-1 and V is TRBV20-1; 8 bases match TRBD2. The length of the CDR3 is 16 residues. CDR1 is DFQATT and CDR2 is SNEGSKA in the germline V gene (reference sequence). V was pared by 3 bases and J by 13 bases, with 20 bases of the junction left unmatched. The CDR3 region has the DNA TGCAGTGCTAGCGTTTGGTCGGGACTAGTCGGGTTCAAACAGTTCTTC. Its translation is CSASVWSGLVGFKQFF.

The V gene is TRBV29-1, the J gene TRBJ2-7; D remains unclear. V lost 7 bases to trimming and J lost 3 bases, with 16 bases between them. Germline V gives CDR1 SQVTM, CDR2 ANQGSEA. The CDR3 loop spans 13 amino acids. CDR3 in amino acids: CSAQGRKSYEQYF. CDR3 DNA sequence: TGCAGCGCCCAAGGTAGGAAAAGCTACGAGCAGTACTTC.

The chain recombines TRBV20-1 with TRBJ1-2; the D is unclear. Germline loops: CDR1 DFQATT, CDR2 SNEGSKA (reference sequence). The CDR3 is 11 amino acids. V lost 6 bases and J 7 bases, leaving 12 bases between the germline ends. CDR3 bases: TGCAGTGCCGTTAGCCCGGGTGGCTACACCTTC. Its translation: CSAVSPGGYTF.

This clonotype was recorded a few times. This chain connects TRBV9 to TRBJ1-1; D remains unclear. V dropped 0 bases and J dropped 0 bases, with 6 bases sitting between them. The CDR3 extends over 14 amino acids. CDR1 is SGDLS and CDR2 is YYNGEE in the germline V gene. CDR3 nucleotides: TGTGCCAGCAGCGTAGGGCGGCTGAACACTGAAGCTTTCTTT. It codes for CASSVGRLNTEAFF.

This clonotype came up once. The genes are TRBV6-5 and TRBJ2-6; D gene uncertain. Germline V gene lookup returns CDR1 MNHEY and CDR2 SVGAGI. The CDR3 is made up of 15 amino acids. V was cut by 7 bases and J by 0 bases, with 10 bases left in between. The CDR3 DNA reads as TGTGCCAGCAAAAGATACAGCTCTGGGGCCAACGTCCTGACTTTC. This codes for CASKRYSSGANVLTF.